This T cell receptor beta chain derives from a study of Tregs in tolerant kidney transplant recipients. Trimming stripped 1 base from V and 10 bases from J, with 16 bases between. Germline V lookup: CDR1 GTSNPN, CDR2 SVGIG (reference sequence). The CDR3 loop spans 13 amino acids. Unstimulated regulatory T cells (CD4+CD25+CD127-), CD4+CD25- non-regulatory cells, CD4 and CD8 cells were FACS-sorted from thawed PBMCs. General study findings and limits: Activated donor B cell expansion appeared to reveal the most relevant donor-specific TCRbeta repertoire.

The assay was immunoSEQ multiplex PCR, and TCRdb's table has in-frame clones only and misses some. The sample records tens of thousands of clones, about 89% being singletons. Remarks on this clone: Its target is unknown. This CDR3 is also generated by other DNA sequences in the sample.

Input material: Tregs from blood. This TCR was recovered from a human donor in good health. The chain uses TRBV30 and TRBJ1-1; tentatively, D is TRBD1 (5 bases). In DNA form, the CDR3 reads TGTGCCTGGAGTGCCCGGGGACGGTATTTAGCTTTCTTT. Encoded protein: CAWSARGRYLAFF.